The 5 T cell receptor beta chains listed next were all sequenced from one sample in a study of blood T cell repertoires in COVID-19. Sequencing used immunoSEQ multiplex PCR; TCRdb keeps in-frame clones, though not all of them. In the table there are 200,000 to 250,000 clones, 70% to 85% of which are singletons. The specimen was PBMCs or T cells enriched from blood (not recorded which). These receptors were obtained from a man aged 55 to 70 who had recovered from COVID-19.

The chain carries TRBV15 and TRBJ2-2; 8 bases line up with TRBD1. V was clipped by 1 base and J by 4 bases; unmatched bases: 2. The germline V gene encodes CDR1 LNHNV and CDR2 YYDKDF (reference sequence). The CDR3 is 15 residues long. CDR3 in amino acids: CATSRGTGSTGELFF. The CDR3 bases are TGTGCCACCAGCAGAGGGACAGGGAGCACCGGGGAGCTGTTTTTT. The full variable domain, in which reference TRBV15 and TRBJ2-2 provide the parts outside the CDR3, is DAMVIQNPRYQVTQFGKPVTLSCSQTLNHNVMYWYQQKSSQAPKLLFHYYDKDFNNEADTPDNFQSRRPNTSFCFLDIRSPGLGDTAMYLCATSRGTGSTGELFFGEGSRLTVL.

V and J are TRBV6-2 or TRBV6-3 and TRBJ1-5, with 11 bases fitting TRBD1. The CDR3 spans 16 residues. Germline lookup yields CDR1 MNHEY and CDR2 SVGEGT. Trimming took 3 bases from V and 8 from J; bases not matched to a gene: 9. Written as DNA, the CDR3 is TGTGCCAGCAGTTATTACGGGACAGGGGGTAATGAGCCCCAGCATTTT. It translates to CASSYYGTGGNEPQHF.

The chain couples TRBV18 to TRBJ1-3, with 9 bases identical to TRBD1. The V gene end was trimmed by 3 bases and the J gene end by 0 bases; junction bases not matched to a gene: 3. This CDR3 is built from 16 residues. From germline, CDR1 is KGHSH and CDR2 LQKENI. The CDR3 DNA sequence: TGTGCCAGCTCACCCTTGGGACAGGGCTCTGGAAACACCATATATTTT. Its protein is CASSPLGQGSGNTIYF.

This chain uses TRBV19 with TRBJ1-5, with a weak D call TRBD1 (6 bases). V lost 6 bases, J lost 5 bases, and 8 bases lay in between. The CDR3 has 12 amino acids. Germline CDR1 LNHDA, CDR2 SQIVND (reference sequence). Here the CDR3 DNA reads TGTGCCAGTAGCACAGGGTATCAGCCCCAGCATTTT. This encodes CASSTGYQPQHF.

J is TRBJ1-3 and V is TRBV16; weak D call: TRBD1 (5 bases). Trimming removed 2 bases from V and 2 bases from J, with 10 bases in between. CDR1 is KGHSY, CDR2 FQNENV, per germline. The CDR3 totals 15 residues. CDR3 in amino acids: CASSQGGTAGNTIYF. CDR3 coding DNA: TGTGCCAGCAGCCAAGGGGGGACGGCTGGAAACACCATATATTTT. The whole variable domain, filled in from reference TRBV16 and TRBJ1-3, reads GEEVAQTPKHLVRGEGQKAKLYCAPIKGHSYVFWYQQVLKNEFKFLISFQNENVFDETGMPKERFSAKCLPNSPCSLEIQATKLEDSAVYFCASSQGGTAGNTIYFGEGSWLTVV.